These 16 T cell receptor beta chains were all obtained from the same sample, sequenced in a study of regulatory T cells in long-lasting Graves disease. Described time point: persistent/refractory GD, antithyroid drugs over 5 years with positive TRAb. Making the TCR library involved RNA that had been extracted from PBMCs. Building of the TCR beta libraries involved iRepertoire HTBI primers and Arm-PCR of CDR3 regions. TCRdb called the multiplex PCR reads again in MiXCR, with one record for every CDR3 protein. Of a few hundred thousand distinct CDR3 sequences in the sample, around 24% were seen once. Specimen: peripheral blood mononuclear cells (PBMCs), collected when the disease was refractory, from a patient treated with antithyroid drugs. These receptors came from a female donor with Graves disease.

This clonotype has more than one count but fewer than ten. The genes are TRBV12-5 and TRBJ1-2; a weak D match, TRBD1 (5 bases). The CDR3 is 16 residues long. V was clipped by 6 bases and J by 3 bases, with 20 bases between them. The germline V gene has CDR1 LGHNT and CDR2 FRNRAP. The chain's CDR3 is CASGSTVNGGYYGYTF. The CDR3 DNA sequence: TGTGCTAGTGGGAGTACCGTCAATGGGGGGTACTATGGCTACACCTTC.

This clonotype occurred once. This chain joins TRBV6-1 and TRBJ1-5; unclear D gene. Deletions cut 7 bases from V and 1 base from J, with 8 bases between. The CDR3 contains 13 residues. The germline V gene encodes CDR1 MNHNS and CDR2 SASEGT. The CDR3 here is CASTENSNQPQHF. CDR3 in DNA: TGTGCCAGCACCGAGAACAGCAATCAGCCCCAGCATTTT.

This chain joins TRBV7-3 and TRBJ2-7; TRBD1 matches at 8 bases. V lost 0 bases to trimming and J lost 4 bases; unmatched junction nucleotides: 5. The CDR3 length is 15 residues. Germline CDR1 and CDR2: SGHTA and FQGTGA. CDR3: CASSLTGTGHYEQYF. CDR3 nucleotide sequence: TGTGCCAGCAGCTTAACCGGGACAGGTCATTACGAGCAGTACTTC.

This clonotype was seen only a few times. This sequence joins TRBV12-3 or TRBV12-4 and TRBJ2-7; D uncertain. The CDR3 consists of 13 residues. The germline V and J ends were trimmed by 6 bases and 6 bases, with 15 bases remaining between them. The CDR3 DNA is TGTGCCAGCAGCGTAAGCCAGAGATTCGAGCAGTACTTC. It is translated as CASSVSQRFEQYF.

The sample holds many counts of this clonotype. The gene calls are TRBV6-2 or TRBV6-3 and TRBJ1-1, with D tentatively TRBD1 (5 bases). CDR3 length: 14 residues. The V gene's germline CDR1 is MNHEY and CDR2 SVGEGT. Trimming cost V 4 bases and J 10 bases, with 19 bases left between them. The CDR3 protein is CASSSPQGQRGAFF. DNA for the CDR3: TGTGCCAGCAGTTCTCCCCAGGGTCAAAGAGGAGCTTTCTTT.

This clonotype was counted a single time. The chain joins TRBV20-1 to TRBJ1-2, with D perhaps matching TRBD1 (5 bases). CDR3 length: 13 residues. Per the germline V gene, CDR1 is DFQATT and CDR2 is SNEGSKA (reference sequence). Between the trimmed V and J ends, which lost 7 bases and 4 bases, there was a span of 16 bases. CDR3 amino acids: CSGHEGGAYGYTF. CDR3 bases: TGCAGTGGCCACGAGGGAGGGGCCTATGGCTACACCTTC.

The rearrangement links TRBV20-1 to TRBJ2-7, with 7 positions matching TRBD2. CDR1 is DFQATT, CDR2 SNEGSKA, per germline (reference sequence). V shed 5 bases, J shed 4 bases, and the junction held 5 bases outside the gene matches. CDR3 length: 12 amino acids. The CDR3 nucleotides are TGCAGTGCTCCAGCGGGATTATACGAGCAGTACTTC. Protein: CSAPAGLYEQYF.

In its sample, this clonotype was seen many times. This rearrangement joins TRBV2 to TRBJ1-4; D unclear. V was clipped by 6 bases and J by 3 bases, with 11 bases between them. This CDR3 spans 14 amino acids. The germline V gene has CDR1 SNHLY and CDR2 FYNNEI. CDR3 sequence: CASRLVGANEKLFF. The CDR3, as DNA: TGTGCCAGCAGGCTGGTAGGAGCTAATGAAAAACTGTTTTTT.

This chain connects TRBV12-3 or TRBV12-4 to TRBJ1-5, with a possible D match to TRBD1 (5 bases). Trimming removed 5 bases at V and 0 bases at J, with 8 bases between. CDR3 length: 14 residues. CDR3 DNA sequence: TGTGCCAGCAGTAGAGGACATAGCAATCAGCCCCAGCATTTT. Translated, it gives CASSRGHSNQPQHF.

CDR3 amino acids: CASSLGGSGLFGGYTF. The CDR3 nucleotides read TGTGCCAGCAGCTTAGGCGGTTCGGGGTTGTTTGGTGGCTACACCTTC. V is TRBV7-2 and J is TRBJ1-2; D gene unclear. This CDR3 has 16 residues. Deletions cut 1 base from V and 7 bases from J, with 19 bases between. Germline CDR1 is SGHTA and CDR2 is FQGNSA.

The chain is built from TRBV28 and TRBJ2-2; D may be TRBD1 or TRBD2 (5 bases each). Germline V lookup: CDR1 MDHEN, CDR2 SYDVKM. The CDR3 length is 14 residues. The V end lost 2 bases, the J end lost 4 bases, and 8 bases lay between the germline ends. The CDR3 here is CASSLTGLTGELFF. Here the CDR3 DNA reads TGTGCCAGCAGTTTAACAGGACTCACCGGGGAGCTGTTTTTT.

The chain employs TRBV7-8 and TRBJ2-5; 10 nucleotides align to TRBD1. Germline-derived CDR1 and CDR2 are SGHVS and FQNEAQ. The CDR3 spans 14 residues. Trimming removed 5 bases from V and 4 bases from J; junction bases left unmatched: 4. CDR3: CASSPRTGGETQYF. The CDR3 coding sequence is TGTGCCAGCAGCCCCCGGACAGGGGGAGAGACCCAGTACTTC.

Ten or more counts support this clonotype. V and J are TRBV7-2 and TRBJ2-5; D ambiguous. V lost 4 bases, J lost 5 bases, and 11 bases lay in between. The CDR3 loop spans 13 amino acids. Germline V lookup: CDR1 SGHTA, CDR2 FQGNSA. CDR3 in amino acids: CASSSLYGETQYF. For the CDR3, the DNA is TGTGCCAGCAGCTCGCTGTATGGGGAGACCCAGTACTTC.

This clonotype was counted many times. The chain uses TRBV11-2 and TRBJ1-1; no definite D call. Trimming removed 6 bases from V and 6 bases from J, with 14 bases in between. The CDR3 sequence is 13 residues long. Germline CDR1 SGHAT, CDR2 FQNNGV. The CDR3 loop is CASSSDPRAEAFF. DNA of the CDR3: TGTGCCAGCAGTAGTGACCCAAGGGCTGAAGCTTTCTTT.

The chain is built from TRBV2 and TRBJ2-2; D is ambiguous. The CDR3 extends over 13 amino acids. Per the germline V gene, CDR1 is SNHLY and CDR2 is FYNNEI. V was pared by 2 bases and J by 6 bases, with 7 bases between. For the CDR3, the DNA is TGTGCCAGCAGTGAATTTCGGGCCGGGGAGCTGTTTTTT. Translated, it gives CASSEFRAGELFF.

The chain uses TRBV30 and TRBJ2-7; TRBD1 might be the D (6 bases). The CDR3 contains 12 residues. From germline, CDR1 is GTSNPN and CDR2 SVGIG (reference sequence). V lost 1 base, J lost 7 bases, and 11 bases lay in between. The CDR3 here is CAWSAGVGEQYF. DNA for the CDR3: TGTGCCTGGAGTGCAGGGGTGGGGGAGCAGTACTTC.